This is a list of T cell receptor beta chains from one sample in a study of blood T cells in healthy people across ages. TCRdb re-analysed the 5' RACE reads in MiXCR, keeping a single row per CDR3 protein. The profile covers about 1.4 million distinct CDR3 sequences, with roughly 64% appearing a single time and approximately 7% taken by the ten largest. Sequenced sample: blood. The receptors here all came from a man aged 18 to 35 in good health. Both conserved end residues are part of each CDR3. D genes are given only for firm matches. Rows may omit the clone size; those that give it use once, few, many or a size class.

TGTGCCAGCAGCTGGGGGACGGCTGAGGGGACCCAGTACTTC	CASSWGTAEGTQYF	TRBV5-5	TRBJ2-5	.	.
TGTGCCACCAGCAGGGCAGGGACCCATCAGCCCCAGCATTTT	CATSRAGTHQPQHF	TRBV15	TRBJ1-5	.	.
TGTGCCAGCAGTGAATTTAAGGATTCCTACACTGAAGCTTTCTTT	CASSEFKDSYTEAFF	TRBV25-1	TRBJ1-1	.	once
TGTGCCACCAGCAGAGATCGAGAGCCAGGCAACATCGATGAGCAGTTCTTC	CATSRDREPGNIDEQFF	TRBV15	TRBJ2-1	.	.
TGTGCCAGCAGTTACTCGATGATAAGGACTAGCGGGGGTGCAGGGGAGACCCAGTTCTTC	CASSYSMIRTSGGAGETQFF	TRBV6-5	TRBJ2-1	TRBD2	.
TGTGCCAGCAGCAGTGGGACGGCGGATTATTCACCCCTCCACTTT	CASSSGTADYSPLHF	TRBV5-6	TRBJ1-6	.	few
TGTGCCAGCAGCGTGCTAGCGGGGTTCGACAATGAGCAGTACTTC	CASSVLAGFDNEQYF	TRBV7-9	TRBJ2-7	TRBD2	.
TGTGCCGCTTCCCTAGCGGGGGGAACCTACGAGCAGTACTTC	CAASLAGGTYEQYF	TRBV6-2/TRBV6-3	TRBJ2-7	TRBD2	few
TGCAGCGGGTACATTGCAACTAATGAAAAACTGTTTTTT	CSGYIATNEKLFF	TRBV29-1	TRBJ1-4	.	.
TGCGCCAGCAGCCAAGTTGAAGAAAAACTGTTTTTT	CASSQVEEKLFF	TRBV4-3	TRBJ1-4	.	.
TGTGCCAGCAGGGATCATGGGTATGGCTACACCTTC	CASRDHGYGYTF	TRBV12-3/TRBV12-4	TRBJ1-2	.	few
TGTGCCGGCAGTCCAGGGCACGGACAGCCCCAGCATTTT	CAGSPGHGQPQHF	TRBV2	TRBJ1-5	.	.
TGCGCCAGCCGGGGACAGCGGGAGACCCAGTACTTC	CASRGQRETQYF	TRBV5-1	TRBJ2-5	TRBD1	.
TGCAGCGTACACCGGGACAGCCTATTGAACACTGAGGCTTTCTTT	CSVHRDSLLNTEAFF	TRBV29-1	TRBJ1-1	TRBD1	once
TGCAGTGCTCTACGGACTGAGAACTATGGCTACACCTTC	CSALRTENYGYTF	TRBV20-1	TRBJ1-2	.	.
TGTGCCAGCAGTTTTGTCCAGGGAGAAGACGGCTACACCTTC	CASSFVQGEDGYTF	TRBV2	TRBJ1-2	.	.
TGTGCCAGCAACACAGCGACCCCCGGGGACGAGCAGTACTTC	CASNTATPGDEQYF	TRBV28	TRBJ2-7	.	.
TGCAGTGCTAGGCCCCCGGGGGAACCTGAAGCTTTCTTT	CSARPPGEPEAFF	TRBV20-1	TRBJ1-1	.	.
TGTGCCAGCAGTGAGCATGCAGCGGGAGGACGTTACAATGAGCAGTTCTTC	CASSEHAAGGRYNEQFF	TRBV2	TRBJ2-1	TRBD2	.
TGTGCCAGCAGTTTATCCACGTACACTGAAGCTTTCTTT	CASSLSTYTEAFF	TRBV27	TRBJ1-1	.	.
TGTGCCAGCGGAAGGGGGGATACGCAGTATTTT	CASGRGDTQYF	TRBV6-5	TRBJ2-3	.	.
TGCAGTGCTAGTAGTCTAGCGAACAATGAGCAGTTCTTC	CSASSLANNEQFF	TRBV20-1	TRBJ2-1	.	many
TGTGCCAGCAGTTCCGTCCCAACCTACAGGGCCCATGAGCAGTACTTC	CASSSVPTYRAHEQYF	TRBV27	TRBJ2-7	.	.
TGTGCCAGCAGCTTAGCGTGGGGGTTACACCTCAGCTCCTACAATGAGCAGTTCTTC	CASSLAWGLHLSSYNEQFF	TRBV7-2	TRBJ2-1	.	.
TGTGCCAGCAGTGACTCCCATATCACAGATACGCAGTATTTT	CASSDSHITDTQYF	TRBV25-1	TRBJ2-3	.	.
TGTGCCAGCAGCCCCTACGACACCAACTACGAGCAGTACTTC	CASSPYDTNYEQYF	TRBV7-9	TRBJ2-7	.	.
TGCAGCGTTCGGTGGGGTATTGTTGAGACCCAGTACTTC	CSVRWGIVETQYF	TRBV29-1	TRBJ2-5	.	few
TGTGCCAGCAGTTTAGAACAGGGGGCGCGTAATTTTGGCTACACCTTC	CASSLEQGARNFGYTF	TRBV12-3/TRBV12-4	TRBJ1-2	TRBD1	.
TGCAGCGCCCAGGACAGGACCCAAGAGACCCAGTACTTC	CSAQDRTQETQYF	TRBV29-1	TRBJ2-5	TRBD1	.
TGCAGCGGGACAGTCCGCCAAGAGACCCAGTACTTC	CSGTVRQETQYF	TRBV29-1	TRBJ2-5	.	.
TGCGCCAGCAGCCAAGATAGGTCAATAGCGGGAGGGACCTACAATGAGCAGTTCTTC	CASSQDRSIAGGTYNEQFF	TRBV4-1	TRBJ2-1	TRBD2	once
TGCGCCAGCAGCCAAGGTGGAAGCGGGGGGAAAGATACGCAGTATTTT	CASSQGGSGGKDTQYF	TRBV4-3	TRBJ2-3	TRBD2	.
TGTGCCAGCACAGGGTGGGGACAGCCCCAGCATTTT	CASTGWGQPQHF	TRBV6-1	TRBJ1-5	.	.
TGCAGCGTTGAGGAAGGTCTCCACTACGAGCAGTACTTC	CSVEEGLHYEQYF	TRBV29-1	TRBJ2-7	.	.
TGTGCTAGTGCCGTGAGAGGGAGGGGGGACACAGATACGCAGTATTTT	CASAVRGRGDTDTQYF	TRBV12-5	TRBJ2-3	.	.